This T cell receptor (beta chain) was found in a study of identical twins. Study observations and caveats: Invariant MAIT and iNKT cells are populations that could partly confound zero-insertion analyses. Sharing of beta out-of-frame sequences by twins showed a weaker excess. With abundant cord blood beta clonotypes, insertions were fewer; memory repertoires showed no such pattern.

TCRdb re-analysed the 5' RACE reads in MiXCR, keeping a single row per CDR3 protein. The data contain 1,800,000 or so distinct CDR3 sequences, under 35% of them seen just once; the ten biggest clones take up approximately 0.29%. This clonotype was detected ten times or more. Its antigen is still unknown. The clonotype originates from a newborn girl in good health. Sequencing was carried out using cord blood.

CDR3 in DNA: TGTGCCACCAATGGGGATAGCAATGAGCAGTTCTTC. Its translation: CATNGDSNEQFF. V usage is TRBV24-1 and J usage is TRBJ2-1, with D unclear. CDR1 is KGHDR and CDR2 is SFDVKD in the germline V gene. V was clipped by 8 bases and J by 6 bases, with 10 bases between them. This CDR3 has 12 residues.